This T cell receptor (beta chain) was sequenced in a study of blood T cell repertoires in COVID-19 (dated by TCRdb to the early 2020s). Study-level background: The collaborator samples originated in the United States, Italy and Spain and spanned the acute and convalescent phases of COVID-19. Sample metadata almost always included a de-identified subject ID, COVID-19 status, age in years and sex. HLA class I and class II types, where available, came from metadata supplied by the sample provider rather than from assay-based typing. Deeply sampled blood TCRbeta repertoires from subjects exposed to, actively infected with, or recovered from COVID-19 were included in the dataset. The repertoires were released in a freely available public database intended as a resource for research on the immune response to SARS-CoV-2. The samples were drawn from the first 160 participants of the ongoing ImmuneRACE study and from roughly 1,300 subjects provided by 6 global collaborators. The material from the prospective study consisted of cDNA or gDNA derived from T cells, B-cell-depleted T cells, or PBMCs.

This clone came up a few times. Its antigen remains undetermined. Qualities for individual bases were not recorded, and no much larger clone is one base off. The germline V gene encodes CDR1 MDHEN and CDR2 SYDVKM. V is pruned by 3 bases and J by 2 bases, leaving 7 bases of the junction without a gene match. The CDR3, from cysteine to phenylalanine, totals 17 residues. The read is trimmed to its CDR3 DNA, 51 bases read in frame from base 1. Each collaborating institution followed its own protocols to collect whole blood in K2EDTA tubes. For TCRbeta analysis, collaborators shipped samples as frozen whole blood, isolated PBMCs, or DNA extracted from either of those sample types. TCRbeta CDR3 regions were amplified from genomic DNA using the immunoSEQ Assay, a bias-controlled multiplex PCR. Per the original workflow: The number of nucleated cells in each sample was estimated from the amplification of reference gene primers within the assay. To quantify the absolute abundance of each unique TCRbeta CDR3 rearrangement, sequence reads were collapsed and filtered. For each sample, productive Simpson clonality was calculated as the square root of Simpson's diversity index across productive rearrangements. This is the immuneACCESS table as TCRdb keeps it, with only in-frame sequences that have V and J called. A part of the clones is gone; compared with another copy, unresolved V genes explain less than half, and the rest is unexplained. From that table come the V and J calls and clone size; the DNA was used to work out D and trimming. A total of fewer than 85,000 clones appear in this sample, about 90% of them only once. The ten largest clones capture about 4.8% of the sample.

Beyond this particular receptor, the publication reports: How much clinical and demographic metadata was included differed by source and by participant, and the metadata was provided uncurated.

The clonotype originates from a man in his forties or fifties with active COVID-19. This chain is built from TRBV28 and TRBJ1-5; 10 central bases correspond to TRBD1. The sequenced sample consisted of peripheral blood. CDR3 protein: CASSFIGQGVGNQPQHF. The nucleotide sequence is TGTGCCAGCAGTTTTATCGGACAGGGGGTAGGCAATCAGCCCCAGCATTTT.